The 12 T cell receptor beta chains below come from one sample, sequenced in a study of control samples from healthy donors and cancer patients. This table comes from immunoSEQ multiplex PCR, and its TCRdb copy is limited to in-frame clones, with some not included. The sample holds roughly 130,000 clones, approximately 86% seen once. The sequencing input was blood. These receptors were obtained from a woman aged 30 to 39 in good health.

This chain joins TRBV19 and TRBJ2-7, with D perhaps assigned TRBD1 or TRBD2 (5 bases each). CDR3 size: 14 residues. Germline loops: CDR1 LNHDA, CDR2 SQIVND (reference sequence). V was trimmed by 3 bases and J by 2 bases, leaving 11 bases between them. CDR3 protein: CASSMGDGAYEQYF. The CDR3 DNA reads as TGTGCCAGTAGTATGGGGGACGGAGCCTACGAGCAGTACTTC.

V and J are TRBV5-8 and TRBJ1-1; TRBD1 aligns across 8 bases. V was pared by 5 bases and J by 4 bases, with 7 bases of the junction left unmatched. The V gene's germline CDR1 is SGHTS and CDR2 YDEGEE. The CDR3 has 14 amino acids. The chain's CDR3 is CASSQTGVSTEAFF. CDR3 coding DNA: TGTGCCAGCAGTCAGACAGGGGTGAGCACTGAAGCTTTCTTT.

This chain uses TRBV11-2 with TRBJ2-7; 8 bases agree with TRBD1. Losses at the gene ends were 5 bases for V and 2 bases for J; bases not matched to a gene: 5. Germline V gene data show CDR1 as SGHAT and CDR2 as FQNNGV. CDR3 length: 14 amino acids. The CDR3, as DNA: TGTGCCAGCAGCCCGGGACAGGTGCCCTACGAGCAGTACTTC. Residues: CASSPGQVPYEQYF.

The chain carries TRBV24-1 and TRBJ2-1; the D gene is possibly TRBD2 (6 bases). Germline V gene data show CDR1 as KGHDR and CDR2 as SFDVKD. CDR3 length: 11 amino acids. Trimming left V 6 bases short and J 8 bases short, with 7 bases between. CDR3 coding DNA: TGTGCCACCAGTAAGCGGGATGAGCAGTTCTTC. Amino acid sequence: CATSKRDEQFF.

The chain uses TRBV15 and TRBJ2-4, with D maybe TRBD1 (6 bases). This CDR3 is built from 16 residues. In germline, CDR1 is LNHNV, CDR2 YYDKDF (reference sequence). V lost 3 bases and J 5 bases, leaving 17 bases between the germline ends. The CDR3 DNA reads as TGTGCCACCAGCAGTACTACAGGGTTAAGAGAAAACATTCAGTACTTC. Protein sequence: CATSSTTGLRENIQYF.

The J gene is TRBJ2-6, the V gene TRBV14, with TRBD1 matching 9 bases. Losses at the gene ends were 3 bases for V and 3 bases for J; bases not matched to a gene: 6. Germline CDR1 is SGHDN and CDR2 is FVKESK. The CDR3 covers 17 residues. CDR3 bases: TGTGCCAGCAGCCAGGCTACAGGGGGCCGTGGGGCCAACGTCCTGACTTTC. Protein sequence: CASSQATGGRGANVLTF.

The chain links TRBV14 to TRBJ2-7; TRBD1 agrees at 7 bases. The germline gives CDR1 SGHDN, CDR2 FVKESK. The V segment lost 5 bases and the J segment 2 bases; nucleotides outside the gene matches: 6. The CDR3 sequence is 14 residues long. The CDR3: CASSFGQDTYEQYF. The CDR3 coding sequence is TGTGCCAGCAGCTTTGGACAGGACACCTACGAGCAGTACTTC.

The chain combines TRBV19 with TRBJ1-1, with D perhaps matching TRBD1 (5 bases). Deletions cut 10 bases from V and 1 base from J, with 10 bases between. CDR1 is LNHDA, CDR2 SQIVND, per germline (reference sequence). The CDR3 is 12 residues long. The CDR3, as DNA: TGTGCCACCCGACAGAGGAACACTGAAGCTTTCTTT. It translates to CATRQRNTEAFF.

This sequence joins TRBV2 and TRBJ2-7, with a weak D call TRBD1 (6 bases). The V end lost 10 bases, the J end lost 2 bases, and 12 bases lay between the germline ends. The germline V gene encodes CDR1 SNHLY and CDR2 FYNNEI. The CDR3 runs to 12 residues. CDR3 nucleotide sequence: TGTGCCACCGGACAGACAACCTACGAGCAGTACTTC. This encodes CATGQTTYEQYF.

CDR3 sequence reads: CASSFGGGEAFF. For the CDR3, the DNA is TGTGCCAGCAGCTTCGGAGGCGGTGAAGCTTTCTTT. J is TRBJ1-1 and V is TRBV11-1, with D hard to call. Germline loops: CDR1 SGHAT, CDR2 FQDESV (reference sequence). Trimming took 3 bases from V and 7 from J, leaving 9 bases between them. CDR3 length: 12 amino acids.

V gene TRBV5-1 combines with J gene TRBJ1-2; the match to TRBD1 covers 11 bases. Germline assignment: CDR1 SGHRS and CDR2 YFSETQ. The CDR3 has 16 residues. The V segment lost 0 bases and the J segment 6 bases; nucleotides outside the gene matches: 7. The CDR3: CASSLEGQGAIDGYTF. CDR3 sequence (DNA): TGCGCCAGCAGCTTGGAAGGACAGGGGGCAATAGATGGCTACACCTTC. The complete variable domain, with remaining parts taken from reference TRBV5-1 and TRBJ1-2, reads KAGVTQTPRYLIKTRGQQVTLSCSPISGHRSVSWYQQTPGQGLQFLFEYFSETQRNKGNFPGRFSGRQFSNSRSEMNVSTLELGDSALYLCASSLEGQGAIDGYTFGSGTRLTVV.

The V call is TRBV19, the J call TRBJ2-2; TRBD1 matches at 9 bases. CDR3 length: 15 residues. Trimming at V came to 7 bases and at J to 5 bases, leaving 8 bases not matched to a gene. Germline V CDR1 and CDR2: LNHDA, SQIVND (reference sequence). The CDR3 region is CASTARTGETGELFF. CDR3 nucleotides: TGTGCCAGTACAGCGCGGACAGGGGAAACCGGGGAGCTGTTTTTT.